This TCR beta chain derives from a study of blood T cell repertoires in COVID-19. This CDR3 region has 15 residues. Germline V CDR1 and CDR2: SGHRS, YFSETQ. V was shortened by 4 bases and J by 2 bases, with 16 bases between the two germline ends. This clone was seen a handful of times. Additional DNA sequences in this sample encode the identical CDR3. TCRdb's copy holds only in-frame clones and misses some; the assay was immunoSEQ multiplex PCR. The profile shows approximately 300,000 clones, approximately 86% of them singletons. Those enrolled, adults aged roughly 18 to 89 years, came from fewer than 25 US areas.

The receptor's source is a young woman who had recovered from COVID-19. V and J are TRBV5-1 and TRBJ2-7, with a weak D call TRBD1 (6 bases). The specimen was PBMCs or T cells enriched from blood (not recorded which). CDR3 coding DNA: TGCGCCAGCAGCCCAGCTTCCGGACAGACCTACGAGCAGTACTTC. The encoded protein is CASSPASGQTYEQYF.